The present entry profiles one T cell receptor beta chain with its context. This specimen belongs to a study of blood T cell repertoires in COVID-19. In the study overall: Acute and convalescent COVID-19 samples came from the United States, Italy and Spain. The analysed material was cDNA or gDNA that came from T cells, B-cell-depleted T cells, or PBMCs.

With V trimmed by 4 bases and J by 2 bases, 8 bases remained unmatched. The germline CDR1 and CDR2 sequences are LNHDA and SQIVND (reference sequence). This CDR3 comprises 17 residues. Per the study methods: Nucleated cell counts were estimated from reference gene primer amplification. Clones were read by immunoSEQ multiplex PCR, and TCRdb kept only the in-frame ones, dropping some. D and trimming come from the DNA, and the V and J calls and clone size come from that table. The repertoire holds about 190,000 clones, about 86% seen once, with approximately 15% in the top ten. The chain employs TRBV19 and TRBJ1-5; 10 positions agree with TRBD1. Sequenced material: peripheral blood. This clonotype was obtained from a man aged 25-40 years with active or convalescent COVID-19. CDR3 sequence reads: CASSTRDRGGGNQPQHF. The DNA of the CDR3 is TGTGCCAGTAGTACCCGGGACAGGGGCGGGGGCAATCAGCCCCAGCATTTT. The entire variable domain, with the rest obtained from reference TRBV19 and TRBJ1-5, is as follows: DGGITQSPKYLFRKEGQNVTLSCEQNLNHDAMYWYRQDPGQGLRLIYYSQIVNDFQKGDIAEGYSVSREKKESFPLTVTSAQKNPTAFYLCASSTRDRGGGNQPQHFGDGTRLSIL.